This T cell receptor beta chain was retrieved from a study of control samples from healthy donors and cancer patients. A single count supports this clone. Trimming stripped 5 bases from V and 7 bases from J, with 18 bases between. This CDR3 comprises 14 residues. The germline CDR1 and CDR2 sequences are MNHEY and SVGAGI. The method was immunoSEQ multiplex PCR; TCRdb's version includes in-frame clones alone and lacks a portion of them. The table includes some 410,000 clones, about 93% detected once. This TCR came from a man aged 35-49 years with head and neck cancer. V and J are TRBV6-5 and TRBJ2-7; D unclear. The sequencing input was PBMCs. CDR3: CASSPLRAPTEQYF. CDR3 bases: TGTGCCAGCAGTCCCCTTCGGGCCCCCACTGAGCAGTACTTC.